This passage covers 28 T cell receptor beta chains from one sample sequenced in a study of cytomegalovirus exposure and HLA in healthy donors. The PCR employed 60 Vbeta primers together with 13 Jbeta primers. Some clones are missing from TCRdb's copy, which holds only in-frame ones; the method was immunoSEQ multiplex PCR. The sample lists approximately 160,000 clones; 65% to 70% were seen once. The sample comprised PBMCs. Receptors were obtained from a young woman in good health and CMV-seropositive.

The chain has TRBV6-5 and TRBJ1-1, with a weak D call TRBD1 (6 bases). Trimming removed 6 bases at V and 1 base at J, with 9 bases between. CDR1 is MNHEY and CDR2 is SVGAGI in the germline V gene. This CDR3 has 13 amino acids. Here the CDR3 DNA reads TGTGCCAGCAGACTACAGGGGAACACTGAAGCTTTCTTT. As protein: CASRLQGNTEAFF.

To note about this clone: Other DNA sequences in this specimen translate into the identical CDR3. CDR3 in DNA: TGTGCCTGGAGTACAGGGGGCACAGATACGCAGTATTTT. Translation gives CAWSTGGTDTQYF. The chain links TRBV30 to TRBJ2-3, with TRBD1 matching over 7 bases. The CDR3 runs to 13 residues. Germline V gene data show CDR1 as GTSNPN and CDR2 as SVGIG (reference sequence). With 2 bases clipped from V and 1 base from J, the junction kept 0 bases outside the gene matches.

Comment on this clone: This sample includes further DNA sequences coding for the same CDR3. This chain uses TRBV5-6 with TRBJ1-1; 9 bases match TRBD1. CDR1 and CDR2 (germline): SGHDT, YYEEEE. There are 15 residues in the CDR3. V shed 2 bases, J shed 3 bases, and the junction held 5 bases outside the gene matches. CDR3 region: CASSLAGTGYTEAFF. The CDR3 region has the DNA TGTGCCAGCAGCTTAGCCGGGACAGGGTACACTGAAGCTTTCTTT.

The chain has TRBV15 and TRBJ2-7; 8 bases line up with TRBD1. J was trimmed by 5 bases and V by 0 bases; bases with no gene match: 9. Per the germline V gene, CDR1 is LNHNV and CDR2 is YYDKDF (reference sequence). This CDR3 region has 16 residues. Written as DNA, the CDR3 is TGTGCCACCAGCAGAGAGGGAGGACAGGGTTTCGACGAGCAGTACTTC. This gives the protein CATSREGGQGFDEQYF.

The rearrangement links TRBV7-2 to TRBJ2-7; D is possibly TRBD2 (6 bases). Trimming took 2 bases from V and 3 from J, leaving 20 bases between them. The germline gives CDR1 SGHTA, CDR2 FQGNSA. The CDR3 sequence is 17 residues long. CDR3 sequence (DNA): TGTGCCAGCAGCTTAACCGACTGGGTAGCGGAAAGCTACGAGCAGTACTTC. Amino acids: CASSLTDWVAESYEQYF. The full variable domain, with the rest looked up from reference TRBV7-2 and TRBJ2-7, is GAGVSQSPSNKVTEKGKDVELRCDPISGHTALYWYRQSLGQGLEFLIYFQGNSAPDKSGLPSDRFSAERTGGSVSTLTIQRTQQEDSAVYLCASSLTDWVAESYEQYFGPGTRLTVT.

The chain couples TRBV5-1 to TRBJ2-7; perhaps TRBD2 as D (6 bases). Germline V CDR1 and CDR2: SGHRS, YFSETQ. The CDR3 covers 13 residues. Deletions cut 0 bases from V and 4 bases from J, with 8 bases between. CDR3 amino acids: CASSLVGGYEQYF. The DNA of the CDR3 is TGCGCCAGCAGCTTGGTCGGGGGTTACGAGCAGTACTTC.

In this sample, this clone turned up a few times. J is TRBJ1-5 and V is TRBV30, with a tentative D call TRBD1 (5 bases). The length of the CDR3 is 14 residues. CDR1 is GTSNPN and CDR2 is SVGIG in the germline V gene (reference sequence). V was shortened by 1 base and J by 2 bases, with 9 bases between the two germline ends. This CDR3 is CAWSEGVGNQPQHF. CDR3 sequence (DNA): TGTGCCTGGAGTGAAGGGGTGGGCAATCAGCCCCAGCATTTT.

V is TRBV10-3 and J is TRBJ2-3; 10 positions agree with TRBD2. Germline-derived CDR1 and CDR2 are ENHRY and SYGVKD. Unmatched junction bases numbered 5, after V lost 2 bases and J lost 6 bases. The CDR3 runs 15 residues. The DNA of the CDR3 is TGTGCCATCAGTGAGACTAGCGGGATAGCCGATACGCAGTATTTT. This translates into CAISETSGIADTQYF.

A remark on this clone: This sample includes further DNA sequences coding for the same CDR3. This chain connects TRBV5-6 to TRBJ2-3; perhaps TRBD1 as D (7 bases). Germline loops: CDR1 SGHDT, CDR2 YYEEEE. This CDR3 has 17 residues. V was clipped by 0 bases and J by 0 bases, with 14 bases between them. The CDR3 loop reads CASSLVKTGTSTDTQYF. The CDR3, as DNA: TGTGCCAGCAGCTTGGTTAAGACAGGGACTAGCACAGATACGCAGTATTTT.

The genes are TRBV6-6 and TRBJ1-2; TRBD1 matches 8 bases. Germline trimming cut 4 bases from V and 7 bases from J; bases unmatched to any gene: 5. This CDR3 region has 13 residues. The germline V gene has CDR1 MNHNY and CDR2 SVGAGI (reference sequence). CDR3 amino acids: CASSSDRDRGYTF. The DNA of the CDR3 is TGTGCCAGCAGTTCGGACAGGGACCGTGGCTACACCTTC.

The chain is built from TRBV7-9 and TRBJ2-1, with unresolved D. Trimming left V 1 base short and J 4 bases short, with 5 bases between. Germline CDR1 and CDR2: SEHNR and FQNEAQ (reference sequence). The CDR3 has 13 amino acids. Written as DNA, the CDR3 is TGTGCCAGCAGCTTAGATTCGTACAATGAGCAGTTCTTC. It translates to CASSLDSYNEQFF.

This clone was seen just once. This chain joins TRBV7-8 and TRBJ2-5; no clear D. The DNA end is more similar to TRBJ2-7, so the J call may be wrong. CDR3 length: 15 amino acids. CDR1 is SGHVS and CDR2 is FQNEAQ in the germline V gene. The CDR3 sequence: CASRPVIAQSYEQYF. As DNA, the CDR3 is TGTGCCAGCAGGCCTGTAATAGCTCAGTCCTACGAGCAGTACTTC.

This sequence joins TRBV6-6 and TRBJ2-1; weak D call: TRBD1 (6 bases). Germline V gene data show CDR1 as MNHNY and CDR2 as SVGAGI (reference sequence). The CDR3 covers 14 residues. DNA of the CDR3: TGTGCGTTCGCTACTTCCCCTACAGGGATTGAGCAGTTCTTC. Encoded protein: CAFATSPTGIEQFF.

The genes are TRBV14 and TRBJ1-1; 7 positions match TRBD1. CDR3 length: 13 amino acids. Trimming cost V 4 bases and J 4 bases; bases outside gene matches: 3. The germline V gene encodes CDR1 SGHDN and CDR2 FVKESK. The CDR3 bases are TGTGCCAGCAGCCGACAGGGATTCACTGAAGCTTTCTTT. The encoded protein is CASSRQGFTEAFF.

The V and J genes are TRBV28 and TRBJ1-1; 9 nucleotides agree with TRBD1. Germline CDR1 reads MDHEN; CDR2 reads SYDVKM. The CDR3 extends over 15 amino acids. V dropped 1 base and J dropped 1; count of bases not matched to a gene: 1. Written as DNA, the CDR3 is TGTGCCAGCAGTTTATTGGGACAGGGGAACACTGAAGCTTTCTTT. Amino acid sequence: CASSLLGQGNTEAFF.

The V call is TRBV2, the J call TRBJ2-7, with D perhaps TRBD2 (5 bases). The germline V and J ends were trimmed by 6 bases and 2 bases, with 23 bases remaining between them. The germline V gene encodes CDR1 SNHLY and CDR2 FYNNEI. The CDR3 has 17 amino acids. The CDR3 loop reads CASRPPRVETTTYEQYF. The CDR3 DNA sequence: TGTGCCAGCAGACCCCCCCGGGTGGAGACTACGACCTACGAGCAGTACTTC.

This chain connects TRBV5-4 to TRBJ2-7; D is ambiguous. Deletions cut 1 base from V and 6 bases from J, with 14 bases between. The CDR3 runs to 14 residues. Germline V lookup: CDR1 SGHNT, CDR2 YYREEE (reference sequence). In DNA form, the CDR3 reads TGTGCCAGCAGCTTGCCCCCTCCTTCTAGCGAGCAGTACTTC. Amino acids: CASSLPPPSSEQYF.

The chain combines TRBV11-2 with TRBJ1-1, with 11 nucleotides matching TRBD1. The CDR3 is 15 residues long. Germline loops: CDR1 SGHAT, CDR2 FQNNGV. V was clipped by 5 bases and J by 2 bases; unmatched bases: 4. Here the CDR3 DNA reads TGTGCCAGCAGCGCGTGGACAGGGGGCAACACTGAAGCTTTCTTT. Its protein product is CASSAWTGGNTEAFF.

This clone turned up a few times. The rearrangement uses TRBV4-1 and TRBJ2-3, with D tentatively TRBD2 (6 bases). The CDR3 totals 15 residues. Trimming shortened V by 2 bases and J by 3 bases, and 12 bases separated the two germline ends. Germline V lookup: CDR1 MGHRA, CDR2 YSYEKL. The CDR3 protein is CASSQLALGTDTQYF. CDR3 coding DNA: TGCGCCAGCAGCCAACTAGCGCTCGGAACAGATACGCAGTATTTT.

This clone occurred once. The chain carries TRBV10-3 and TRBJ2-3; 8 bases agree with TRBD2. V trimming: 10 bases; J trimming: 2 bases; junction bases outside the gene matches: 2. The V gene's germline CDR1 is ENHRY and CDR2 SYGVKD. This CDR3 comprises 12 residues. CDR3 in DNA: TGTGCCAGCGGGAGGTCCACAGATACGCAGTATTTT. Protein product: CASGRSTDTQYF.

The chain links TRBV7-2 to TRBJ1-3; D is undetermined. The CDR3 consists of 14 residues. Between the trimmed V and J ends, which lost 1 base and 4 bases, there was a span of 8 bases. Per the germline V gene, CDR1 is SGHTA and CDR2 is FQGNSA. The DNA of the CDR3 is TGTGCCAGCAGCTTAGGTCCGGGGGGAAACACCATATATTTT. It encodes CASSLGPGGNTIYF.

The gene calls are TRBV5-6 and TRBJ2-5; 8 positions agree with TRBD2. V gave up 5 bases and J gave up 4 bases; unmatched junction bases: 7. There are 14 residues in the CDR3. Germline CDR1 reads SGHDT; CDR2 reads YYEEEE. As DNA, the CDR3 is TGTGCCAGCAGGGGGGGGACTAGGCGAGAGACCCAGTACTTC. Translating it yields CASRGGTRRETQYF.

The V call is TRBV25-1, the J call TRBJ1-3, with 7 bases matching TRBD1. From germline, CDR1 is MGHDK and CDR2 SYGVNS. V trimming: 5 bases; J trimming: 6 bases; junction bases outside the gene matches: 4. The CDR3 has 13 amino acids. As DNA, the CDR3 is TGTGCCAGCAGTAAAGACAGGGAAAACACCATATATTTT. It yields the protein CASSKDRENTIYF.

This rearrangement joins TRBV2 to TRBJ2-7; possibly TRBD1 for D (5 bases). The CDR3 extends over 11 amino acids. Trimming took 6 bases from V and 3 from J, leaving 6 bases between them. Germline-derived CDR1 and CDR2 are SNHLY and FYNNEI. The CDR3 DNA reads TGTGCCAGCAGGGACAACTACGAGCAGTACTTC. Its protein product is CASRDNYEQYF.

The V call is TRBV4-1, the J call TRBJ2-1, with 11 nucleotides matching TRBD2. CDR1 is MGHRA and CDR2 is YSYEKL in the germline V gene. V gave up 2 bases and J gave up 5 bases; unmatched junction bases: 14. The CDR3 runs 19 residues. CDR3 bases: TGCGCCAGCAGCCAACCTGGTCTAGCGGGGGGCTTAGTACACAATGAGCAGTTCTTC. This gives the protein CASSQPGLAGGLVHNEQFF.

The chain combines TRBV29-1 with TRBJ2-1, with unresolved D. Germline V lookup: CDR1 SQVTM, CDR2 ANQGSEA. The CDR3 is 13 amino acids. Trimming took 1 base from V and 6 from J, leaving 10 bases between them. The CDR3 DNA reads as TGCAGCGTTGAAGGCGCCCCGGTCAATGAGCAGTTCTTC. Protein: CSVEGAPVNEQFF.

This clone was seen only a few times. The rearrangement joins TRBV6-5 to TRBJ1-2; 7 bases map to TRBD1. The ends lost 6 bases at V and 5 bases at J; junction bases unmatched: 6. The CDR3 loop spans 13 amino acids. The germline V gene has CDR1 MNHEY and CDR2 SVGAGI. CDR3 sequence reads: CASSPDRAYGYTF. The CDR3 DNA sequence: TGTGCCAGCAGCCCCGACAGGGCTTATGGCTACACCTTC.

This chain links TRBV10-1 with TRBJ2-3, with 8 nucleotides matching TRBD2. CDR1 and CDR2 from the germline V gene are WNHNN and SYGVQD (reference sequence). CDR3 size: 15 residues. With 2 bases clipped from V and 1 base from J, the junction kept 2 bases outside the gene matches. The CDR3 DNA is TGCGCCAGCAGTGAGACTAGCGGTGGCACAGATACGCAGTATTTT. Amino acid sequence: CASSETSGGTDTQYF.